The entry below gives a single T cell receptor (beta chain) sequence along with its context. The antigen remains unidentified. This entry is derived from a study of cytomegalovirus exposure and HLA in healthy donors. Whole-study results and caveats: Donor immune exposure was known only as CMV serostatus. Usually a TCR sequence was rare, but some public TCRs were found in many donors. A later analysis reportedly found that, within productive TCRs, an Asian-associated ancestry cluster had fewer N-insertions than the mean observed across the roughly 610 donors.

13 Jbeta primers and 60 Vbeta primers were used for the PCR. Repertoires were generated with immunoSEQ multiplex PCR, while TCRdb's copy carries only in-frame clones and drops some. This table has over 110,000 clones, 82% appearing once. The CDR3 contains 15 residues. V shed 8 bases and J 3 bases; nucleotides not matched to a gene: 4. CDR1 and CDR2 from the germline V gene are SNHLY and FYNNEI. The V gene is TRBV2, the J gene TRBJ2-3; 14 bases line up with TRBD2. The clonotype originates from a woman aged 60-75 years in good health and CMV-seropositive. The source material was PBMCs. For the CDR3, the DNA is TGTGCCAGCTCAGGACTAGCGGGAGGTACAGATACGCAGTATTTT. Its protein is CASSGLAGGTDTQYF.